This TCR beta chain appears in the sequencing data of a study of beta chain features in type 1 diabetes. Study outcomes and limitations: Diminished insertions and augmented deletions at VDJ junctions characterized type 1 diabetes patients. Moderate yet significant TCRB CDR3 shortening was seen in Type 1 diabetes patients in all four CD4+ subsets.

Trimming left V 6 bases short and J 3 bases short, with 8 bases between. Germline values: CDR1 SQVTM, CDR2 ANQGSEA. The CDR3 is 12 residues long. Points on this clone: The antigen is undetermined.

Sequenced material consisted of expressed TCRB transcripts (all of the isolated RNA was reverse transcribed). The table came from immunoSEQ multiplex PCR; TCRdb's copy has only in-frame clones and leaves some out. Of around 280,000 clones in the sample, approximately 16% were seen once. J is TRBJ2-2 and V is TRBV29-1, with D possibly TRBD1 on 6 matching bases. This clonotype was sampled from a man younger than 35 with type 1 diabetes. What was sequenced was naive CD4+ T cells from blood. The DNA for the CDR3 is TGCAGCGTACGACAGGACACCGGGGAGCTGTTTTTT. Encoded protein: CSVRQDTGELFF.